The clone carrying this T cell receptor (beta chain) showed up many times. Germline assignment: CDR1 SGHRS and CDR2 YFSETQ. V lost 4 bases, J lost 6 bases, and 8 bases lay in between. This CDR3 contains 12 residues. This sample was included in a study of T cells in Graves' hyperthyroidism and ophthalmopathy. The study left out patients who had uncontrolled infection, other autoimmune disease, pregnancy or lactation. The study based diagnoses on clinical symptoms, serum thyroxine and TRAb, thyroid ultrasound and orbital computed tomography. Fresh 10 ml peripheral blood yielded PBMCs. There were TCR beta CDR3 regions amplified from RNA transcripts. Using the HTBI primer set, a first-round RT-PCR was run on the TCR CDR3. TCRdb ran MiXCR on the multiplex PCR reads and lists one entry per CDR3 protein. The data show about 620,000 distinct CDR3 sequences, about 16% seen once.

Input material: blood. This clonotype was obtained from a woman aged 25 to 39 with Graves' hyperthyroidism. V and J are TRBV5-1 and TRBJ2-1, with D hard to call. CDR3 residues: CASSPQSNEQFF. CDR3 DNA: TGCGCCAGCAGCCCCCAGAGCAATGAGCAGTTCTTC.